This TCR beta chain was observed in a study of cytomegalovirus exposure and HLA in healthy donors. This PCR relied on a set of 60 Vbeta primers and 13 Jbeta primers. TCRdb's copy holds only in-frame clones and misses some; the assay was immunoSEQ multiplex PCR. This table holds some 200,000 clones, 77% found once. Study observations and caveats: According to reports, the classifier identified cytomegalovirus status with high specificity and sensitivity. Follow-up analysis later connected one missense variant in DCLRE1C with trimming of TCR beta V- and J-genes. It was confirmed in vitro that three of the CMV-associated chains were specific for CMV antigens.

To note about this clone: No antigen is known for it.

Germline values: CDR1 SGHNT, CDR2 YYREEE (reference sequence). This CDR3 is 16 amino acids long. The J segment lost 5 bases and the V segment lost 4 bases, leaving 8 bases of the junction unmatched. Sequencing used PBMCs. This sequence originates from a woman between 55 and 75 years old in good health and CMV-seropositive. V and J are TRBV5-4 and TRBJ2-5, with 13 bases fitting TRBD2. In DNA, the CDR3 is TGTGCCAGCAGCCTAACTAGCGGGGGGGGGTCGGAGACCCAGTACTTC. Translated: CASSLTSGGGSETQYF.